This T cell receptor (beta chain) emerged from a study of identical twins. General study points: Not following the same donors, the study drew its conclusions from cross-sectional statistical analysis.

TCRdb re-called the 5' RACE reads with MiXCR, one entry per CDR3 protein. The table has about 530,000 distinct CDR3 sequences, approximately 14% seen once. This clonotype was picked up a small number of times. What it binds is not known. This CDR3 is 15 amino acids long. Germline-derived CDR1 and CDR2 are SGHVS and FQNEAQ. J gave up 0 bases and V 5 bases, and 3 bases lay outside the gene matches. Every one of the donors was a healthy Caucasian. These data were also filed under a second study, of yellow fever vaccine responses in identical twins.

The chain couples TRBV7-8 to TRBJ2-3; the match to TRBD2 covers 9 bases. Input material: CD4+ T cells sorted from blood. This receptor was obtained from a woman under 30 in good health. CDR3 in amino acids: CASSGLAISTDTQYF. Written as DNA, the CDR3 is TGTGCCAGCAGCGGACTAGCGATTAGCACAGATACGCAGTATTTT.